One and the same sample provided the 27 T cell receptor beta chains below, sequenced in a study of cytomegalovirus exposure and HLA in healthy donors. 13 Jbeta primers and 60 Vbeta primers were used for the PCR. Using immunoSEQ multiplex PCR, the repertoire was profiled, and TCRdb retains in-frame clones only, with some absent. This table has about 130,000 clones, under 80% appearing once. Source material: PBMCs. These receptors originate from a man aged 18 to 35 in good health and CMV-seropositive.

This clone showed up just a few times. This rearrangement joins TRBV6-1 to TRBJ1-6; a possible D gene is TRBD1 (6 bases). Germline V lookup: CDR1 MNHNS, CDR2 SASEGT. The CDR3 runs to 15 residues. V lost 9 bases to trimming and J lost 7 bases, with 19 bases between them. The CDR3 coding sequence is TGTGCCAGTCTGCTCTCGGCACAGGGAAATTCACCCCTCCACTTT. Its translation is CASLLSAQGNSPLHF.

J is TRBJ1-5 and V is TRBV6-1; 7 bases map to TRBD1. CDR3 length equals 15 residues. Per the germline V gene, CDR1 is MNHNS and CDR2 is SASEGT. The V gene end was trimmed by 5 bases and the J gene end by 4 bases; junction bases not matched to a gene: 8. Written as DNA, the CDR3 is TGTGCCAGCAGTCCCCGGGGACAGCCTAATCAGCCCCAGCATTTT. It is translated as CASSPRGQPNQPQHF.

The chain joins TRBV5-1 to TRBJ2-7; D not certain. Germline-derived CDR1 and CDR2 are SGHRS and YFSETQ. With 8 bases removed from V and 3 bases from J, the gap between germline ends came to 18 bases. This CDR3 contains 14 residues. This CDR3 is CASSPTTTLYEQYF. As DNA, the CDR3 is TGCGCCAGTTCCCCGACAACGACCCTCTACGAGCAGTACTTC. Looking up the rest from reference TRBV5-1 and TRBJ2-7 gives the full variable domain: KAGVTQTPRYLIKTRGQQVTLSCSPISGHRSVSWYQQTPGQGLQFLFEYFSETQRNKGNFPGRFSGRQFSNSRSEMNVSTLELGDSALYLCASSPTTTLYEQYFGPGTRLTVT.

J is TRBJ1-2 and V is TRBV28, with a tentative D call TRBD1 (5 bases). Trimming took off 8 bases at V and 8 bases at J, with 9 bases between the two ends. The CDR3 loop spans 10 amino acids. Germline-derived CDR1 and CDR2 are MDHEN and SYDVKM. The CDR3 spells CASGGGGYTF. The CDR3 DNA reads as TGTGCCAGCGGGGGAGGGGGCTACACCTTC.

J is TRBJ2-1 and V is TRBV29-1; 12 bases are a match to TRBD2. The CDR3 sequence is 17 residues long. The J segment lost 1 base and the V segment lost 5 bases, leaving 9 bases of the junction unmatched. The germline V gene has CDR1 SQVTM and CDR2 ANQGSEA. CDR3 coding DNA: TGCAGCGTTAAGGGATCTAGCGGGGGGGATTCCTACAATGAGCAGTTCTTC. Translating it yields CSVKGSSGGDSYNEQFF.

The chain has TRBV5-1 and TRBJ1-2; no definite D call. Per the germline V gene, CDR1 is SGHRS and CDR2 is YFSETQ. The CDR3 runs 13 residues. Trimming took 2 bases from V and 1 from J, leaving 6 bases between them. DNA for the CDR3: TGCGCCAGCAGCTTAGGAGGTAACTATGGCTACACCTTC. Its translation is CASSLGGNYGYTF.

The V gene is TRBV19, the J gene TRBJ1-3; TRBD1 might be the D (6 bases). The germline V gene encodes CDR1 LNHDA and CDR2 SQIVND (reference sequence). The CDR3 is made up of 14 amino acids. With 6 bases removed from V and 0 bases from J, the gap between germline ends came to 9 bases. In nucleotides, the CDR3 is TGTGCCAGTAGGTCAGGGGCCTCTGGAAACACCATATATTTT. This sequence encodes CASRSGASGNTIYF.

The V call is TRBV2, the J call TRBJ2-6; D gene uncertain. Trimming cost V 5 bases and J 0 bases, with 8 bases left between them. The CDR3 has 15 amino acids. Germline lookup yields CDR1 SNHLY and CDR2 FYNNEI. The CDR3 bases are TGTGCCAGCAGTTTGATACTCTCTGGGGCCAACGTCCTGACTTTC. Its translation: CASSLILSGANVLTF.

About this clone: Within the sample, other DNA sequences also encode this same CDR3. The DNA for the CDR3 is TGCGCCAGCAGGCCAACGACAGGGGCAGAGACCCAGTACTTC. It specifies CASRPTTGAETQYF. The genes are TRBV5-1 and TRBJ2-5; 8 nucleotides align to TRBD1. V was clipped by 5 bases and J by 4 bases; unmatched bases: 7. The CDR3 spans 14 residues. Germline V CDR1 and CDR2: SGHRS, YFSETQ.

The genes are TRBV19 and TRBJ1-1; 10 bases are shared with TRBD1. V lost 6 bases, J lost 0 bases, and 4 bases stayed unmatched. The CDR3 totals 15 residues. Germline CDR1 is LNHDA and CDR2 is SQIVND (reference sequence). For the CDR3, the DNA is TGTGCCAGTAGGGACAGGGGGGGGATGAACACTGAAGCTTTCTTT. Translating it yields CASRDRGGMNTEAFF.

The V gene is TRBV28, the J gene TRBJ2-5; D is unresolved. Germline loops: CDR1 MDHEN, CDR2 SYDVKM. CDR3 length: 14 residues. Deletions cut 5 bases from V and 1 base from J, with 11 bases between. For the CDR3, the DNA is TGTGCCAGCAGTCCGCCGACACGCCAAGAGACCCAGTACTTC. It specifies CASSPPTRQETQYF.

J is TRBJ2-1 and V is TRBV19; D perhaps matches TRBD1 (6 bases). With 5 bases removed from V and 2 bases from J, the gap between germline ends came to 10 bases. This CDR3 spans 14 amino acids. The V gene's germline CDR1 is LNHDA and CDR2 SQIVND (reference sequence). As DNA, the CDR3 is TGTGCCAGTAGTCCGCAGGGGACCTACAATGAGCAGTTCTTC. It is translated as CASSPQGTYNEQFF.

This clone has only a few counts. CDR3 in amino acids: CASSPTREKLFF. CDR3 DNA: TGTGCCAGCAGTCCCACCCGGGAAAAACTGTTTTTT. V and J are TRBV27 and TRBJ1-4; D is uncertain. This CDR3 region has 12 residues. Trimming cost V 5 bases and J 8 bases, with 9 bases left between them. CDR1 is MNHEY, CDR2 SMNVEV, per germline (reference sequence).

The chain carries TRBV5-3 and TRBJ2-1; 8 bases map to TRBD1. TRBV5-3 is an ORF for which the function is uncertain. This CDR3 has 18 amino acids. V trimming: 4 bases; J trimming: 1 base; junction bases outside the gene matches: 13. CDR3 sequence: CARSLDRRTGNSYNEQFF. For the CDR3, the DNA is TGTGCCAGAAGCCTCGACCGGCGGACAGGGAATTCCTACAATGAGCAGTTCTTC.

The J gene is TRBJ2-7, the V gene TRBV5-1; 8 bases agree with TRBD1. The CDR3 is made up of 15 amino acids. The germline V gene encodes CDR1 SGHRS and CDR2 YFSETQ. Trimming cost V 3 bases and J 5 bases; bases outside gene matches: 10. CDR3 in amino acids: CASSSPGTGRNEQYF. CDR3 DNA: TGCGCCAGCAGCTCCCCCGGGACAGGCCGCAACGAGCAGTACTTC.

This chain uses TRBV11-3 with TRBJ2-1; 10 nucleotides match TRBD2. Germline assignment: CDR1 SGHNT and CDR2 YENEEA. The V and J ends lost 5 bases and 5 bases, in that order; junction bases with no gene match: 6. This CDR3 has 15 amino acids. The CDR3 DNA sequence: TGTGCCAGCAGCCAAGCTAGCGGGGGCGACAATGAGCAGTTCTTC. Its protein is CASSQASGGDNEQFF. Complete variable domain (other parts from reference TRBV11-3 and TRBJ2-1): EAGVVQSPRYKIIEKKQPVAFWCNPISGHNTLYWYLQNLGQGPELLIRYENEEAVDDSQLPKDRFSAERLKGVDSTLKIQPAELGDSAVYLCASSQASGGDNEQFFGPGTRLTVL.

CDR3 DNA sequence: TGTGCCAGCAGTGAACCTGTCTTGCCCCAGCATTTT. Encoded protein: CASSEPVLPQHF. The chain is built from TRBV6-1 and TRBJ1-5; no clear D. V was trimmed by 2 bases and J by 9 bases, leaving 8 bases between them. The CDR3 has 12 residues. Germline V gene sequence: CDR1 MNHNS, CDR2 SASEGT.

V and J are TRBV10-3 and TRBJ2-3, with TRBD2 identical over 8 bases. Germline-derived CDR1 and CDR2 are ENHRY and SYGVKD. The CDR3 consists of 17 residues. The junction had 13 bases not matched to a gene; V was cut back by 6 bases and J by 2 bases. CDR3 region: CAIRGRAAGGDTDTQYF. The CDR3 DNA follows: TGTGCCATCAGGGGCCGGGCTGCGGGAGGCGACACAGATACGCAGTATTTT.

The chain is built from TRBV28 and TRBJ1-2, with D maybe TRBD1 (6 bases). The germline V gene encodes CDR1 MDHEN and CDR2 SYDVKM. CDR3 length equals 13 residues. The V end lost 5 bases, the J end lost 8 bases, and 15 bases lay between the germline ends. CDR3 coding DNA: TGTGCCAGCAGTCCTAACAGGGCTTGGGGCTACACCTTC. Encoded protein: CASSPNRAWGYTF.

V gene TRBV5-1 combines with J gene TRBJ2-1; TRBD2 matches at 7 bases. V gave up 5 bases and J gave up 0 bases; unmatched junction bases: 5. The CDR3 is made up of 15 amino acids. Germline V gene data show CDR1 as SGHRS and CDR2 as YFSETQ. CDR3 bases: TGCGCCAGCAGACAAAGGGAGGGCTCCTACAATGAGCAGTTCTTC. It specifies CASRQREGSYNEQFF.

The chain carries TRBV28 and TRBJ2-6; D is unclear. CDR3 length: 16 amino acids. Germline V gene lookup returns CDR1 MDHEN and CDR2 SYDVKM. Trimming removed 8 bases at V and 1 base at J, with 15 bases between. This CDR3 reads CASGPLLLSGANVLTF. The DNA of the CDR3 is TGTGCCAGCGGTCCCTTATTGCTATCTGGGGCCAACGTCCTGACTTTC. Together with reference TRBV28 and TRBJ2-6, the CDR3 gives the full variable domain: DVKVTQSSRYLVKRTGEKVFLECVQDMDHENMFWYRQDPGLGLRLIYFSYDVKMKEKGDIPEGYSVSREKKERFSLILESASTNQTSMYLCASGPLLLSGANVLTFGAGSRLTVL.

The J gene is TRBJ2-5, the V gene TRBV5-6; TRBD2 aligns across 8 bases. Germline CDR1 reads SGHDT; CDR2 reads YYEEEE. CDR3 size: 14 residues. J was trimmed by 7 bases and V by 4 bases; bases with no gene match: 9. CDR3 protein: CASSPSGTRVTQYF. DNA of the CDR3: TGTGCCAGCAGCCCATCCGGGACTAGGGTGACCCAGTACTTC.

This chain links TRBV11-2 with TRBJ2-3, with D possibly matching TRBD1 (5 bases). The CDR3 loop spans 14 amino acids. In germline, CDR1 is SGHAT, CDR2 FQNNGV. Trimming cost V 5 bases and J 4 bases, with 13 bases left between them. In nucleotides, the CDR3 is TGTGCCAGCAGCACCCGTGAAGGGGCAGATACGCAGTATTTT. Amino acid sequence: CASSTREGADTQYF. Full variable domain (missing parts from reference TRBV11-2 and TRBJ2-3): EAGVAQSPRYKIIEKRQSVAFWCNPISGHATLYWYQQILGQGPKLLIQFQNNGVVDDSQLPKDRFSAERLKGVDSTLKIQPAKLEDSAVYLCASSTREGADTQYFGPGTRLTVL.

The rearrangement uses TRBV5-4 and TRBJ1-4; TRBD1 aligns across 11 bases. The CDR3 is made up of 17 amino acids. CDR1 and CDR2 (germline): SGHNT, YYREEE (reference sequence). The ends lost 5 bases at V and 7 bases at J; junction bases unmatched: 13. The CDR3 loop is CASRTGTGGLGGEKLFF. The CDR3 coding sequence is TGTGCCAGCAGAACCGGGACAGGGGGTCTCGGGGGTGAAAAACTGTTTTTT. Using reference TRBV5-4 and TRBJ1-4 for the parts outside the CDR3, the full variable domain is ETGVTQSPTHLIKTRGQQVTLRCSSQSGHNTVSWYQQALGQGPQFIFQYYREEENGRGNFPPRFSGLQFPNYSSELNVNALELDDSALYLCASRTGTGGLGGEKLFFGSGTQLSVL.

This clone was recorded a few times. The V call is TRBV28, the J call TRBJ2-3, with TRBD2 matching 9 bases. The length of the CDR3 is 16 residues. V was clipped by 5 bases and J by 2 bases; unmatched bases: 8. Germline lookup yields CDR1 MDHEN and CDR2 SYDVKM. The CDR3: CASSGRVAGDTDTQYF. The CDR3 coding sequence is TGTGCCAGCAGTGGGCGAGTAGCGGGAGACACAGATACGCAGTATTTT.

V gene TRBV14 combines with J gene TRBJ2-7; D possibly corresponds to TRBD1 (5 bases). The CDR3 has 14 residues. Trimming shortened V by 3 bases and J by 2 bases, and 11 bases separated the two germline ends. Germline V gene data show CDR1 as SGHDN and CDR2 as FVKESK. As DNA, the CDR3 is TGTGCCAGCAGCCATCCGGACACCGCCTACGAGCAGTACTTC. Its translation is CASSHPDTAYEQYF.

The chain recombines TRBV5-1 with TRBJ2-3; 10 nucleotides match TRBD2. Germline V gene data show CDR1 as SGHRS and CDR2 as YFSETQ. The trim removed 3 bases at V and 0 bases at J, leaving 7 bases unmatched. The CDR3 sequence is 17 residues long. CDR3 sequence reads: CASSSPAGGPSTDTQYF. Written as DNA, the CDR3 is TGCGCCAGCAGCTCCCCAGCGGGGGGGCCCAGCACAGATACGCAGTATTTT.